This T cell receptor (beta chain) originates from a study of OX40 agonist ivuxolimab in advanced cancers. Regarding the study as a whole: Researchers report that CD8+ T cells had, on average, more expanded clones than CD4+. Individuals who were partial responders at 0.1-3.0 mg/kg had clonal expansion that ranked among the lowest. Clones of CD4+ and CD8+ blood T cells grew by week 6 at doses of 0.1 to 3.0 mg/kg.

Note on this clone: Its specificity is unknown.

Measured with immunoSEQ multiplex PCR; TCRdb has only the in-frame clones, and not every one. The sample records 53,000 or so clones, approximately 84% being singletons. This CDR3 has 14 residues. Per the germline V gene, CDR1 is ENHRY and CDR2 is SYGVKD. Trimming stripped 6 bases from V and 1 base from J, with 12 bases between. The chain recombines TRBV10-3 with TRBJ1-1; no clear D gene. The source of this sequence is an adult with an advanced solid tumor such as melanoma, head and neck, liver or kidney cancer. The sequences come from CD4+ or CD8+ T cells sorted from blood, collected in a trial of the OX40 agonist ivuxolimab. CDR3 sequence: CAIRASERNTEAFF. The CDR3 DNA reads TGTGCCATCAGGGCCTCGGAGCGGAACACTGAAGCTTTCTTT.